This is a list of T cell receptor beta chains from one sample in a study of T cells in Graves' hyperthyroidism and ophthalmopathy. From the multiplex PCR reads, TCRdb called clonotypes with MiXCR, one entry per CDR3 protein. This table has more than 350,000 distinct CDR3 sequences, over 12% appearing once. Sequencing was performed on blood. The receptors were gathered from a woman aged 55-70 years with Graves' ophthalmopathy. Both conserved end residues are part of each CDR3. A D gene is named only where the DNA matches it firmly. Not every row has a clone size; where given, it reads once, few, many or a size class.

V gene,J gene,clone size,D gene,CDR3 protein,CDR3 DNA
TRBV3-1,TRBJ1-2,many,.,CASSHLGTVQRGYTF,TGTGCCAGCAGCCACCTTGGGACCGTTCAAAGAGGCTACACCTTC
TRBV5-1,TRBJ2-5,many,.,CASSFGRSVETQYF,TGCGCCAGCAGCTTTGGACGGTCCGTGGAGACCCAGTACTTC
TRBV25-1,TRBJ2-3,.,TRBD2,CASSESGGLTDTQYF,TGTGCCAGCAGTGAGTCGGGAGGACTCACAGATACGCAGTATTTT
TRBV20-1,TRBJ2-7,.,TRBD2,CSARDPAPAGAMEQYF,TGCAGTGCTAGAGATCCCGCCCCAGCGGGAGCGATGGAGCAGTACTTC
TRBV19,TRBJ2-4,few,TRBD2,CASSGGLVIQYF,TGTGCCAGTAGCGGAGGACTAGTCATTCAGTACTTC
TRBV7-3,TRBJ2-3,many,.,CASSLWASTDTQYF,TGTGCCAGCAGCTTATGGGCCAGCACAGATACGCAGTATTTT
TRBV2,TRBJ2-5,many,.,CASNRTPRDFEETQYF,TGTGCCAGCAACCGCACCCCGAGGGACTTTGAGGAGACCCAGTACTTC
TRBV6-1,TRBJ1-1,.,.,CASRESQPNTEAFF,TGTGCCAGCAGAGAATCACAGCCGAACACTGAAGCTTTCTTT
TRBV3-1,TRBJ2-1,.,TRBD2,CASSTIGTSPPNLFF,TGTGCCAGCAGCACTATCGGGACTAGCCCCCCAAATCTGTTCTTC
TRBV14,TRBJ1-4,few,.,CASSQDPGRGMGKLFF,TGTGCCAGCAGCCAAGATCCAGGTCGGGGGATGGGAAAACTGTTTTTT
TRBV6-1,TRBJ1-5,.,.,CASGEAVGQPQHF,TGTGCCAGCGGTGAAGCAGTCGGACAGCCCCAGCATTTT
TRBV19,TRBJ2-7,few,TRBD1,CASRGQTYEQYF,TGTGCCAGTAGGGGACAGACCTACGAGCAGTACTTC
TRBV12-3/TRBV12-4,TRBJ2-7,many,.,CASSLARRDEQYF,TGTGCCAGCAGTTTAGCGAGGAGGGACGAGCAGTACTTC
TRBV6-2/TRBV6-3,TRBJ1-4,few,.,CASSLGGDSEKLFF,TGTGCCAGCAGTTTAGGGGGGGACTCGGAAAAACTGTTTTTT
TRBV20-1,TRBJ2-7,.,.,CSARDTHEQYF,TGCAGTGCTAGAGATACACACGAGCAGTACTTC
TRBV7-8,TRBJ2-2,few,.,CASSGIGVTTGELFF,TGTGCCAGCAGCGGCATTGGTGTTACCACCGGGGAGCTGTTTTTT
TRBV5-1,TRBJ2-4,.,TRBD2,CASSLATSGRKPGAKNIQYF,TGCGCCAGCAGCTTGGCGACTAGCGGGAGAAAGCCGGGGGCCAAAAACATTCAGTACTTC
TRBV4-1,TRBJ2-3,many,.,CASRRYSGDTQYF,TGCGCCAGCAGGCGCTATAGCGGAGATACGCAGTATTTT
TRBV7-9,TRBJ2-3,many,TRBD2,CASSNRLAGGSTDTQYF,TGTGCCAGCAGCAATCGACTAGCGGGAGGGAGCACAGATACGCAGTATTTT